This T cell receptor (beta chain) was sequenced for a study of blood T cell repertoires in COVID-19. V was trimmed by 4 bases and J by 2 bases, leaving 16 bases between them. Looked up from germline, CDR1 is SGHRS and CDR2 is YFSETQ. The CDR3 length is 16 residues. Individuals drawn from approximately 22 US areas were roughly 18 to 89 years old. The table came from immunoSEQ multiplex PCR; TCRdb's copy has only in-frame clones and leaves some out. Among 310,000 or so clones listed, around 87% were seen once. This chain joins TRBV5-1 and TRBJ1-3, with a weak D call TRBD1 (6 bases). The specimen was PBMCs or T cells enriched from blood (not recorded which). This TCR was sampled from a woman between 18 and 29 years old with acute COVID-19. The CDR3, as DNA: TGCGCCAGCAGCCAGGACCCACAGGGCACTGGAAACACCATATATTTT. This sequence encodes CASSQDPQGTGNTIYF.